The next 23 T cell receptor beta chains were all read from a single sample in a study of blood T cell repertoires in COVID-19. Clones were sequenced by immunoSEQ multiplex PCR, and TCRdb holds only the in-frame ones, with some missing. The sample holds under 250,000 clones, around nine tenths seen once. The sequencing input was peripheral blood. These receptors all stem from a woman between 65 and 79 years old with active or convalescent COVID-19.

This rearrangement joins TRBV15 to TRBJ1-1; maybe TRBD1 (5 bases). The CDR3 is made up of 15 amino acids. V lost 2 bases and J 1 base, leaving 11 bases between the germline ends. Germline V CDR1 and CDR2: LNHNV, YYDKDF (reference sequence). The CDR3 is CATSRSREGNTEAFF. The CDR3 coding sequence is TGTGCCACCAGCAGATCCAGGGAAGGGAACACTGAAGCTTTCTTT.

The V call is TRBV12-3 or TRBV12-4, the J call TRBJ2-3; possible D gene TRBD1, 5 bases. The CDR3 is 13 amino acids. The V gene lost 6 bases and the J gene lost 4 bases, with 11 bases spanning the gap. This chain's CDR3 is CASSDRQPDTQYF. The DNA for the CDR3 is TGTGCCAGCAGCGATAGACAGCCAGATACGCAGTATTTT.

V is TRBV6-4 and J is TRBJ1-1, with D tentatively TRBD1 (5 bases). This CDR3 comprises 13 residues. V was shortened by 1 base and J by 10 bases, with 13 bases between the two germline ends. Germline lookup yields CDR1 MRHNA and CDR2 SNTAGT. For the CDR3, the DNA is TGTGCCAGCAGTGACTTCCAGGGAGGACCAGCTTTCTTT. Translating it yields CASSDFQGGPAFF.

This clone was picked up a small number of times. The rearrangement links TRBV4-3 to TRBJ1-2; D is ambiguous. Germline V gives CDR1 LGHNA, CDR2 YSLEER. The V gene lost 1 base and the J gene lost 1 base, with 13 bases spanning the gap. The CDR3 runs 16 residues. CDR3 loop: CASSQGRLFNNYGYTF. The CDR3, as DNA: TGCGCCAGCAGCCAAGGGAGGCTATTCAATAACTATGGCTACACCTTC.

The chain carries TRBV4-2 and TRBJ1-1; D is perhaps TRBD1 (6 bases). V shed 0 bases and J shed 0 bases, with 17 bases lying between them. This CDR3 comprises 18 residues. The germline CDR1 and CDR2 sequences are LGHNA and YNFKEQ. Here the CDR3 reads CASSQDLGHFILNTEAFF. CDR3 bases: TGTGCCAGCAGCCAAGATTTGGGACACTTTATCTTGAACACTGAAGCTTTCTTT.

This clone has only one observation. The chain carries TRBV6-6 and TRBJ1-2, with 7 bases identical to TRBD1. The length of the CDR3 is 13 residues. Per germline, CDR1 MNHNY and CDR2 SVGAGI (reference sequence). With V trimmed by 5 bases and J by 4 bases, 4 bases remained unmatched. DNA of the CDR3: TGTGCCAGCAGTCCTCGGACAGGCTATGGCTACACCTTC. Translating it yields CASSPRTGYGYTF.

The rearrangement links TRBV7-6 to TRBJ1-1; TRBD1 is a possible D gene (6 bases). Trimming removed 1 base from V and 5 bases from J, with 8 bases in between. Germline V gene sequence: CDR1 SGHVS, CDR2 FNYEAQ. This CDR3 spans 13 amino acids. CDR3 in DNA: TGTGCCAGCAGCTTAGAGAGGGGGACTGAAGCTTTCTTT. This gives the protein CASSLERGTEAFF.

The chain employs TRBV3-1 (or the pseudogene TRBV3-2) and TRBJ1-2, with TRBD1 matching 7 bases. This CDR3 is 13 amino acids long. V lost 4 bases to trimming and J lost 8 bases; unmatched junction nucleotides: 7. From germline, CDR1 is LGHDT and CDR2 YNNKEL (reference sequence). In DNA form, the CDR3 reads TGTGCCAGCAGCCGCAACGACAGGGAGGGCTACACCTTC. It is translated as CASSRNDREGYTF.

The chain combines TRBV19 with TRBJ2-2; 10 bases match TRBD1. CDR3 size: 15 residues. Trimming took 9 bases from V and 5 from J; bases not matched to a gene: 9. Germline CDR1 reads LNHDA; CDR2 reads SQIVND (reference sequence). The CDR3 DNA is TGTGCCAGCGCCATGACAGGGGGCATTACCGGGGAGCTGTTTTTT. Amino acids: CASAMTGGITGELFF.

The rearrangement joins TRBV25-1 to TRBJ1-2; D is possibly TRBD1 (5 bases). Trimming left V 5 bases short and J 8 bases short, with 21 bases between. The germline V gene has CDR1 MGHDK and CDR2 SYGVNS. The CDR3 contains 15 residues. CDR3 coding DNA: TGTGCCAGCAGTTATCTCCGGGACCCTAGCGGGGGCTACACCTTC. Translating gives CASSYLRDPSGGYTF.

The chain has TRBV2 and TRBJ1-1, with TRBD1 matching 11 bases. This CDR3 has 16 residues. Germline V gene sequence: CDR1 SNHLY, CDR2 FYNNEI. J was trimmed by 4 bases and V by 4 bases; bases with no gene match: 8. This CDR3 reads CASSGDRGVLSTEAFF. The CDR3 DNA sequence: TGTGCCAGCAGTGGGGACAGGGGGGTTCTCTCCACTGAAGCTTTCTTT.

The V and J genes are TRBV14 and TRBJ1-4; tentative D call: TRBD1 (5 bases). CDR3 length equals 16 residues. Looked up from germline, CDR1 is SGHDN and CDR2 is FVKESK. V lost 0 bases to trimming and J lost 8 bases, with 16 bases between them. This CDR3 reads CASSQEGSARGEKLFF. The CDR3 DNA is TGTGCCAGCAGCCAAGAGGGCAGCGCTCGGGGGGAAAAACTGTTTTTT. Together with reference TRBV14 and TRBJ1-4, the CDR3 gives the full variable domain: EAGVTQFPSHSVIEKGQTVTLRCDPISGHDNLYWYRRVMGKEIKFLLHFVKESKQDESGMPNNRFLAERTGGTYSTLKVQPAELEDSGVYFCASSQEGSARGEKLFFGSGTQLSVL.

This clone appeared once. The V call is TRBV14, the J call TRBJ1-1, with D perhaps matching TRBD1 (6 bases). V was cut by 2 bases and J by 1 base, with 11 bases left in between. The CDR3 totals 15 residues. CDR1 and CDR2 (germline): SGHDN, FVKESK. The CDR3 region is CASSQNRVANTEAFF. CDR3 in DNA: TGTGCCAGCAGCCAAAACAGGGTAGCGAACACTGAAGCTTTCTTT. Combining the CDR3 with reference TRBV14 and TRBJ1-1 gives the whole variable domain EAGVTQFPSHSVIEKGQTVTLRCDPISGHDNLYWYRRVMGKEIKFLLHFVKESKQDESGMPNNRFLAERTGGTYSTLKVQPAELEDSGVYFCASSQNRVANTEAFFGQGTRLTVV.

The CDR3 DNA follows: TGTGCCAGCAGCCCCAGAGGGGAGACCCAGTACTTC. It codes for CASSPRGETQYF. V usage is TRBV5-4 and J usage is TRBJ2-5; D might be TRBD2 (5 bases). Germline CDR1 SGHNT, CDR2 YYREEE (reference sequence). Trimming cost V 4 bases and J 5 bases, with 9 bases left between them. The CDR3 has 12 amino acids.

The genes are TRBV5-8 and TRBJ2-3, with a possible D match to TRBD2 (6 bases). This CDR3 has 15 residues. CDR1 is SGHTS, CDR2 YDEGEE, per germline. The ends were cut back, 4 bases at V and 4 bases at J, with 16 bases in the middle. CDR3 nucleotides: TGTGCCAGCAGCATGGGGGACTCCCTCTCAGATACGCAGTATTTT. It encodes CASSMGDSLSDTQYF. The full variable domain, completed using reference TRBV5-8 and TRBJ2-3, is EAGVTQSPTHLIKTRGQQATLRCSPISGHTSVYWYQQALGLGLQFLLWYDEGEERNRGNFPPRFSGRQFPNYSSELNVNALELEDSALYLCASSMGDSLSDTQYFGPGTRLTVL.

In this sample, this clone turned up once. The rearrangement uses TRBV7-2 and TRBJ2-1; 8 nucleotides match TRBD2. The CDR3 length is 16 residues. Unmatched junction bases numbered 7, after V lost 6 bases and J lost 0 bases. The germline V gene has CDR1 SGHTA and CDR2 FQGNSA. CDR3 sequence reads: CASSTLAGYSYNEQFF. The CDR3 nucleotides read TGTGCCAGCAGTACCTTAGCGGGATACTCCTACAATGAGCAGTTCTTC.

The chain uses TRBV5-5 and TRBJ1-1; D call uncertain. The germline V gene encodes CDR1 SGHKS and CDR2 YYEKEE (reference sequence). The CDR3 is made up of 15 amino acids. Trimming took off 4 bases at V and 0 bases at J, with 13 bases between the two ends. The CDR3, as DNA: TGTGCCAGCAGCCCCCGGGGAGGCATGAACACTGAAGCTTTCTTT. This codes for CASSPRGGMNTEAFF.

This clone was observed a single time. The rearrangement uses TRBV12-3 or TRBV12-4 and TRBJ2-7, with unresolved D. Trimming pared 5 bases from V and 2 bases from J, leaving 7 bases between. The CDR3 totals 12 residues. CDR3 sequence (DNA): TGTGCCAGCAGTCGCAACACCTACGAGCAGTACTTC. Residues: CASSRNTYEQYF.

The chain couples TRBV7-9 to TRBJ1-6; a possible D gene is TRBD1 (5 bases). The CDR3 extends over 15 amino acids. Looked up from germline, CDR1 is SEHNR and CDR2 is FQNEAQ (reference sequence). The V gene lost 1 base and the J gene lost 4 bases, with 8 bases spanning the gap. CDR3 residues: CASSLGTGYNSPLHF. The CDR3 DNA reads TGTGCCAGCAGCTTAGGCACAGGTTATAATTCACCCCTCCACTTT.

The chain is built from TRBV24-1 and TRBJ2-3, with D possibly being TRBD2 (6 bases). The V end lost 5 bases, the J end lost 3 bases, and 17 bases lay between the germline ends. This CDR3 comprises 16 residues. Germline V CDR1 and CDR2: KGHDR, SFDVKD. This CDR3 is CATSAGVGVWTDTQYF. The DNA for the CDR3 is TGTGCCACCAGTGCGGGGGTGGGGGTCTGGACAGATACGCAGTATTTT.

This rearrangement joins TRBV7-9 to TRBJ1-5, with 7 bases fitting TRBD1. Germline CDR1 reads SEHNR; CDR2 reads FQNEAQ (reference sequence). Germline trimming cut 6 bases from V and 5 bases from J; bases unmatched to any gene: 10. The CDR3 length is 15 residues. The CDR3 region is CASSTGTAGHQPQHF. Here the CDR3 DNA reads TGTGCCAGCAGTACAGGGACAGCCGGGCATCAGCCCCAGCATTTT.

This clone was seen a few times. The chain combines TRBV19 with TRBJ1-4, with 9 bases that match TRBD1. J lost 9 bases, V lost 3 bases, and 14 bases had no gene match. Germline values: CDR1 LNHDA, CDR2 SQIVND (reference sequence). The CDR3 is 17 residues long. The CDR3 region has the DNA TGTGCCAGTAGTATCGACAGTCCCGGGACAGGGATACAAAAACTGTTTTTT. It yields the protein CASSIDSPGTGIQKLFF.

This clone was seen just once. This chain uses TRBV18 with TRBJ1-4; 8 nucleotides line up with TRBD1. Germline V lookup: CDR1 KGHSH, CDR2 LQKENI. The CDR3 loop spans 14 amino acids. The trim removed 6 bases at V and 5 bases at J, leaving 5 bases unmatched. CDR3 bases: TGTGCCAGCTCCCCGACAGGGGCGAATGAAAAACTGTTTTTT. Residues: CASSPTGANEKLFF.